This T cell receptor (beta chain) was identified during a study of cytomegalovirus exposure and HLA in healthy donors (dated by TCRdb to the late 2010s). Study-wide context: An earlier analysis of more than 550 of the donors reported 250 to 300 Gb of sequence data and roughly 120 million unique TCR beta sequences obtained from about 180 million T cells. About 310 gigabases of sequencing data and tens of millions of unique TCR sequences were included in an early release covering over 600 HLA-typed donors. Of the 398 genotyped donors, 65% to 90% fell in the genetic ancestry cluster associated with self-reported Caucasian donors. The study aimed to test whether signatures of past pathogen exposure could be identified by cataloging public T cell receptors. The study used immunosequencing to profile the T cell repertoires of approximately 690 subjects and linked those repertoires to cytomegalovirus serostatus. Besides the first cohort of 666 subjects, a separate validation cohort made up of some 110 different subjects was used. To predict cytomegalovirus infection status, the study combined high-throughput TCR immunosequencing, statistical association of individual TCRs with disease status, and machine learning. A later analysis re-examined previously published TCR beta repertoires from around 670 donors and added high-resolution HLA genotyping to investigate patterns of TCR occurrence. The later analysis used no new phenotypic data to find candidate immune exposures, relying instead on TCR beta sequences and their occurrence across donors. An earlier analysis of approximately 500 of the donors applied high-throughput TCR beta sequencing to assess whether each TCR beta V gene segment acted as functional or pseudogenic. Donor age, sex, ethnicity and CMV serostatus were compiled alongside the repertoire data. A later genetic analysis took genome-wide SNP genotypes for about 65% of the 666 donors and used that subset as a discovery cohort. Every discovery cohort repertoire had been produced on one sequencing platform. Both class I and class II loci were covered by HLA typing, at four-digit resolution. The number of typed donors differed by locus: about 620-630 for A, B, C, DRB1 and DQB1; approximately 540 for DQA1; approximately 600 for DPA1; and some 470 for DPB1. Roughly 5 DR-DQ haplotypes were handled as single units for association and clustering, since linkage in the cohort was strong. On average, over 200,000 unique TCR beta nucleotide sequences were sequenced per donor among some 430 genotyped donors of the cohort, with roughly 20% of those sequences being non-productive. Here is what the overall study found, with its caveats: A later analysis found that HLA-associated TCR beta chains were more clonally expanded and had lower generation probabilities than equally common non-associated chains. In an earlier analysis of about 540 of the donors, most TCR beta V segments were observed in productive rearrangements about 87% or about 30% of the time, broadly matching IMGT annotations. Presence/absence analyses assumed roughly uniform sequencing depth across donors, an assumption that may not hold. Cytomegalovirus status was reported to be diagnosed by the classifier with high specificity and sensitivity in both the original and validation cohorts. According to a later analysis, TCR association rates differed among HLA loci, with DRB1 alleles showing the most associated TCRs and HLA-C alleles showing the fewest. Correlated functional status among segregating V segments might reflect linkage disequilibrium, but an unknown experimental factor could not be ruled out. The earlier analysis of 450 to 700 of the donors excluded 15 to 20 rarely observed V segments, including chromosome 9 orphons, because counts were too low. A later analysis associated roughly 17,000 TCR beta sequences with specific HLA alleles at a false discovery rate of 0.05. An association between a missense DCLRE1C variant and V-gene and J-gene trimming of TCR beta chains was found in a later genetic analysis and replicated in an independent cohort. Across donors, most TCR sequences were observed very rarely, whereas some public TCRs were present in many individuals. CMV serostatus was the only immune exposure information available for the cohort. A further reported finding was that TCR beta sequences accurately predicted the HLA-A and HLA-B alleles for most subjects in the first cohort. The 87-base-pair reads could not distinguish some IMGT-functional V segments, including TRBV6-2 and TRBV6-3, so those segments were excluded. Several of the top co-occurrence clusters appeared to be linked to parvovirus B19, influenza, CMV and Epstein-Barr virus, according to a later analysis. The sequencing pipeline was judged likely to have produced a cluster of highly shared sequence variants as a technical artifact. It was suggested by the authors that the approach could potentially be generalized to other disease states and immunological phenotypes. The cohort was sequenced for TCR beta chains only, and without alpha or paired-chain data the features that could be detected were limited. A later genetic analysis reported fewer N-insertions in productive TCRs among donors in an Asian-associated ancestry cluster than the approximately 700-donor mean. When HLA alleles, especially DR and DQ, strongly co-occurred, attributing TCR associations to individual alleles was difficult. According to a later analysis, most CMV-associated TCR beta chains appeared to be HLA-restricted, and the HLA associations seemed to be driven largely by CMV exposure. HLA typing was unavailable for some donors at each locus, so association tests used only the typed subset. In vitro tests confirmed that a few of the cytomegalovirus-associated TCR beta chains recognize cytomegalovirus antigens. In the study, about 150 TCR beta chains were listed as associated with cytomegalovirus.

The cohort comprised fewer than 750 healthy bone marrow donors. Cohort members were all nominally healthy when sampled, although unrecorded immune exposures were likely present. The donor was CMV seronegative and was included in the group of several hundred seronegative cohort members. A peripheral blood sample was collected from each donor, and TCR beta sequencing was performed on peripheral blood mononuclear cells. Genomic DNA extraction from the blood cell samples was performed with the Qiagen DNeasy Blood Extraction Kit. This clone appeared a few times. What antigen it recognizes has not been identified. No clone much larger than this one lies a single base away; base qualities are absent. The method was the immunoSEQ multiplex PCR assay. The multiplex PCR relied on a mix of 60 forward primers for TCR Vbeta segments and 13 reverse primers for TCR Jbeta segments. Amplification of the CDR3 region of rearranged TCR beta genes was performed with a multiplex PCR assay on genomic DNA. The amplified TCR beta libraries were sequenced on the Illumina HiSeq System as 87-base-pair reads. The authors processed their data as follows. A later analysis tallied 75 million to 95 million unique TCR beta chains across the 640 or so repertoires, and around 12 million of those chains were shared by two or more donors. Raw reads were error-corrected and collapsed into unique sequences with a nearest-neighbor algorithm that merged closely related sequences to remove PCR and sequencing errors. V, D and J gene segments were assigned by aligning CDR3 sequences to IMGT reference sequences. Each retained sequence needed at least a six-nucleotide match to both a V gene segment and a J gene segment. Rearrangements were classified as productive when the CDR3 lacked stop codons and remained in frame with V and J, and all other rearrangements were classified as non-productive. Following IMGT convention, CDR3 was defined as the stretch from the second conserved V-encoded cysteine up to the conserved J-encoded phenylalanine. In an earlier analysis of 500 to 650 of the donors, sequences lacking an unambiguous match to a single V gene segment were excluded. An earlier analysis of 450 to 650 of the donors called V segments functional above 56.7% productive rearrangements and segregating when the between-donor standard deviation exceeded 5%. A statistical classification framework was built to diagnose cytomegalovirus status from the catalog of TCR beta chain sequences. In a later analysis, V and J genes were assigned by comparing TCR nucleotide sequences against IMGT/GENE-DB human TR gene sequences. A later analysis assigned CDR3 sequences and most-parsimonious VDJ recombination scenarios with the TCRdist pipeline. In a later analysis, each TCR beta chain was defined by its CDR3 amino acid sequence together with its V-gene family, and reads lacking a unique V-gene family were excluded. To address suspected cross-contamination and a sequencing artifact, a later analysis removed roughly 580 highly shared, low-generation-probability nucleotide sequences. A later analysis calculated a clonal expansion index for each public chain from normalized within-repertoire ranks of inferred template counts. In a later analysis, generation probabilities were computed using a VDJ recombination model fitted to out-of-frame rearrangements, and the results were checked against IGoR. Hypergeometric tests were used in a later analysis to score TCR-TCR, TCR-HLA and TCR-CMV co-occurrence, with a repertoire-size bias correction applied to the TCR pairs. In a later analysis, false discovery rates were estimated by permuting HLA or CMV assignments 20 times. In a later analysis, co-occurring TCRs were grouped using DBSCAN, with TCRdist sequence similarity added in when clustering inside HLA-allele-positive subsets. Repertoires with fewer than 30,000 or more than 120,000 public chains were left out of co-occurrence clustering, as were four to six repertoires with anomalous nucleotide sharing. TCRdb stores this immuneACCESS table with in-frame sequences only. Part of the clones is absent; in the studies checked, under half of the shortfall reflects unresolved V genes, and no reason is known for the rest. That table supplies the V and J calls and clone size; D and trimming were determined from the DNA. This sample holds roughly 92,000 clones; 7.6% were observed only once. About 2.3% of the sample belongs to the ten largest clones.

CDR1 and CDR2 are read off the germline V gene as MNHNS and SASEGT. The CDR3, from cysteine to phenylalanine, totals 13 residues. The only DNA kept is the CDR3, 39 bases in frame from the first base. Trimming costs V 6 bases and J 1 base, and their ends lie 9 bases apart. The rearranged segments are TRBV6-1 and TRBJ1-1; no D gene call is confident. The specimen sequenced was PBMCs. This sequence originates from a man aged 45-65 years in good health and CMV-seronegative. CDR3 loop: CASSRDPNTEAFF. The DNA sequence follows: TGTGCCAGCAGCCGGGATCCGAACACTGAAGCTTTCTTT.